The clone carrying this T cell receptor beta chain was observed many times. TCRdb independently ran MiXCR on the PCR reads; one entry per CDR3 protein. Seen here are around 460,000 distinct CDR3 sequences, roughly 23% observed once, and the top ten hold around 0.86%. Naive CD8 T cell sorting was performed on the CD8+CD4-CCR7+CD45RA+ phenotype. This specimen comes from a study of molecular identifiers for immune sequencing clone quantification. The CDR3 consists of 15 residues. Looked up from germline, CDR1 is DFQATT and CDR2 is SNEGSKA (reference sequence). V gave up 1 base and J gave up 4 bases, with 16 bases separating them.

Sequences were obtained from naive CD8+ T cells from blood, with Jurkat cell RNA spiked in. Subset noted: FACS-sorted CD8+CD4-CCR7+CD45RA+ naive T cells. The V and J genes are TRBV20-1 and TRBJ1-1; D not certain. The origin of this receptor is a human donor in good health. Some libraries in this study had Jurkat cell RNA spiked in. This CDR3 reads CSARALGIAGTEAFF. In nucleotides, the CDR3 is TGCAGTGCTAGAGCCTTGGGGATAGCGGGCACTGAAGCTTTCTTT.